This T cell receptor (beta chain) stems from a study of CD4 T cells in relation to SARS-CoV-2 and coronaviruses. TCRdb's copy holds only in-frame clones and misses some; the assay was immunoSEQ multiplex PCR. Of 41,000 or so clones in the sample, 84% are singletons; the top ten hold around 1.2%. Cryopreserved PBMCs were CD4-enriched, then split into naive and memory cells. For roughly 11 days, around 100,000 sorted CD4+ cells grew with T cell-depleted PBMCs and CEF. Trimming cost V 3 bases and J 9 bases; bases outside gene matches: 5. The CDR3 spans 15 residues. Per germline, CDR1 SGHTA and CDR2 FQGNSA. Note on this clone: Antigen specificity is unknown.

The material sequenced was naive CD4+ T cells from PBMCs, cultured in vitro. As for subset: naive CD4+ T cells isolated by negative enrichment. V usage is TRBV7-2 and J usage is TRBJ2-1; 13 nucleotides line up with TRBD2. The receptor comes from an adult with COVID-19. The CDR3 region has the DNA TGTGCCAGCAGCTTCGGACTAGCGGGAGCGGGTGAGCAGTTCTTC. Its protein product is CASSFGLAGAGEQFF.